This T cell receptor beta chain emerged from a study of spatial heterogeneity in lung cancer. Notes on the study in general: At tumor resection, ubiquitous expanded TCRs were detected in blood more often than later.

TCRdb passed the 5' RACE reads through MiXCR, listing each CDR3 protein once. The sample records some 80,000 distinct CDR3 sequences, about 8.5% being singletons. This clonotype was observed a handful of times. Its antigen is not identified. Trimming cost V 4 bases and J 5 bases; bases outside gene matches: 7. Germline V gene sequence: CDR1 SGHRS, CDR2 YFSETQ. This CDR3 is built from 15 residues. Time point defined: sample taken at primary tumor resection. Here the sequenced sample was PBMCs, taken at surgery. The sequence was obtained from a male donor with early-stage non-small cell lung cancer. This rearrangement joins TRBV5-1 to TRBJ2-3, with 10 nucleotides matching TRBD1. The DNA of the CDR3 is TGCGCCAGCAGCCCAAGAGGGACAGGGGAAGATACGCAGTATTTT. It specifies CASSPRGTGEDTQYF.